This paragraph reports one T cell receptor (beta chain). Its antigen remains unidentified. Within one base of it there is no much larger clone, and no base qualities were kept. V is trimmed back by 4 bases and J by 4 bases, and the junction contains 6 bases that no gene match accounts for. Inclusive of the bounding cysteine and phenylalanine, the CDR3 is 16 residues long. Only the CDR3 portion is preserved as DNA: 48 bases, with reading frame beginning at the first base. The germline V gene (reference sequence) yields LNHDA for CDR1 and SQIVND for CDR2. This sample was taken from a study of blood T cell repertoires in COVID-19 (dated by TCRdb to about 2020). Broadly, across the study: Collaborator samples came from the United States, Italy and Spain and covered acute and convalescent phases of COVID-19. The samples were drawn from two sources: the first 160 participants of the ongoing ImmuneRACE study, and 1,254 subjects contributed by 6 global collaborators. Subjects who had been exposed to COVID-19, were actively infected with it, or had recovered from it provided the deeply sampled blood TCRbeta repertoires that made up the dataset. The prospective study material was composed of cDNA or gDNA derived from T cells, B-cell-depleted T cells, or PBMCs. The repertoires were made available in a free public database intended to serve as a resource for research on the immune response to SARS-CoV-2. Nearly every sample came with metadata listing a de-identified subject ID, COVID-19 status, age in years and sex. Where HLA class I and class II types were available, the types were taken from metadata supplied by the sample provider, not from assay-based typing. General study outcomes and caveats: The amount of clinical and demographic metadata varied by source and participant and was provided uncurated.

In the prospective study, participants were about 18 to 100 years old, resided in 20 to 30 geographic areas of the United States, and were enrolled through a virtual design. In the prospective study, cohorts were assigned on the basis of participant-reported clinical history obtained from a screening survey and a study questionnaire. Recovered participants in ImmuneRACE Cohort 3 were defined as having two consecutive negative NP/OP PCR tests, clearance from a healthcare professional, or resolution of symptoms. In the prospective study, whole blood, serum and a nasopharyngeal or oropharyngeal swab were collected from each participant by mobile phlebotomists. Prospective study participants could optionally give additional blood draws and questionnaires over a roughly two-month period. Blood samples from the prospective study were shipped frozen or at room temperature prior to DNA extraction. TCRbeta CDR3 regions were amplified from genomic DNA using the immunoSEQ Assay, a bias-controlled multiplex PCR. Regarding the original processing steps: The number of nucleated cells in each sample was estimated from the amplification of reference gene primers within the assay. To quantify the absolute abundance of each unique TCRbeta CDR3 rearrangement, sequence reads were collapsed and filtered. For each sample, productive Simpson clonality was calculated as the square root of Simpson's diversity index across productive rearrangements. Held by TCRdb, this immuneACCESS table contains in-frame sequences only and omits some clones. Under half of the omission traces to an unresolved V gene where checked; the cause of the rest is unknown. The DNA gave D and trimming, while V, J and clone size come from that table. The sample table holds some 490,000 clones, of which 70% to 90% were seen once. Jointly, the top ten make up 6.5% to 8.5% of the sample.

The chain employs TRBV19 and TRBJ2-6, with 8 central nucleotides matching TRBD1. Material: PBMCs or T cells enriched from blood (not recorded which). The receptor comes from a woman aged 55-70 years who had recovered from COVID-19. The nucleotide sequence reads TGTGCCAGTAGTAAGACAGGGGCGCGCGGGGCCAACGTCCTGACTTTC. This yields the protein CASSKTGARGANVLTF.